The present T cell receptor (beta chain) was sequenced within a study of shared clonotypes between healthy human individuals. On this clone itself: Its specificity is not known.

The sequenced material, unsorted PBMC DNA, was run on ten immunoSEQ deep assay plates. Produced via immunoSEQ multiplex PCR; TCRdb's table is partial and in-frame only. Among some 510,000 clones listed, 79% were seen once. Findings and limits, study-wide: A small donor pool kept down the genetic and exposure-history diversity that was represented.

This CDR3 has 17 amino acids. This TCR derives from a woman in her forties in good health. Some clones in this sample may be carry-over from other donors' samples. The chain recombines TRBV7-5 with TRBJ2-7. TRBV7-5 is termed a pseudogene. Sequencing was performed on PBMCs. The CDR3 spells CARSPTFYREEAYEQYF. For the CDR3, the DNA is TGTGCCAGAAGCCCGACCTTCTACAGGGAGGAGGCCTACGAGCAGTACTTC.